This T cell receptor (beta chain) was found in a study of blood T cell repertoires in COVID-19. Study overall: T cells, B-cell-depleted T cells, or PBMCs provided the cDNA or gDNA that served as material.

The method was immunoSEQ multiplex PCR; TCRdb's version includes in-frame clones alone and lacks a portion of them. The table includes some 300,000 clones, 89% detected once. Cohorts were based on clinical histories the participants reported. CDR1 SGDLS and CDR2 YYNGEE come from the germline V gene. CDR3 length equals 16 residues. The V end was cut by 0 bases, the J end by 7 bases, with 19 bases between. The origin of this receptor is a woman in her fifties or sixties who had been exposed to COVID-19. The chain recombines TRBV9 with TRBJ1-1; a possible D gene is TRBD1 (5 bases). Sequenced input: PBMCs or T cells enriched from blood (not recorded which). The CDR3 loop is CASSVVREGFSDEAFF. In DNA, the CDR3 is TGTGCCAGCAGCGTAGTTCGGGAGGGGTTTAGCGATGAAGCTTTCTTT.